The 10 T cell receptor beta chains listed next were all sequenced from one sample in a study of cytomegalovirus exposure and HLA in healthy donors. This PCR relied on a set of 60 Vbeta primers and 13 Jbeta primers. Produced via immunoSEQ multiplex PCR; TCRdb's table is partial and in-frame only. In the table there are some 40,000 clones, about half of which are singletons. Specimen: PBMCs. The receptors were gathered from a middle-aged woman in good health and CMV-seropositive.

This chain uses TRBV10-1 with TRBJ1-6; TRBD1 agrees at 10 bases. The V gene's germline CDR1 is WNHNN and CDR2 SYGVQD (reference sequence). V shed 4 bases and J 6 bases; nucleotides not matched to a gene: 3. CDR3 length: 15 residues. The CDR3 coding sequence is TGCGCCAGCAGTGCGGACAGGGGGGGTAATTCACCCCTCCACTTT. Its translation is CASSADRGGNSPLHF.

This clone came up a few times. This chain links TRBV29-1 with TRBJ2-7; 11 nucleotides match TRBD1. V shed 3 bases and J 2 bases; nucleotides not matched to a gene: 3. In germline, CDR1 is SQVTM, CDR2 ANQGSEA. The CDR3 length is 14 residues. CDR3 loop: CSVEGQGEPYEQYF. CDR3 coding DNA: TGCAGCGTTGAGGGACAGGGGGAACCCTACGAGCAGTACTTC.

The chain employs TRBV6-5 and TRBJ2-2, with 7 bases aligning to TRBD2. Trimming at V came to 5 bases and at J to 6 bases, leaving 9 bases not matched to a gene. From germline, CDR1 is MNHEY and CDR2 SVGAGI. The CDR3 consists of 15 residues. CDR3 residues: CASSPAGVLAGELFF. In DNA form, the CDR3 reads TGTGCCAGCAGTCCGGCGGGGGTCCTCGCCGGGGAGCTGTTTTTT.

As DNA, the CDR3 is TGTGCCAGCAGCTCGCGTCTCCCCAGGGGCTACACCTTC. Protein product: CASSSRLPRGYTF. V gene TRBV5-8 combines with J gene TRBJ1-2; D unclear. Germline V gene sequence: CDR1 SGHTS, CDR2 YDEGEE. The V gene lost 3 bases and the J gene lost 8 bases, with 14 bases spanning the gap. This CDR3 comprises 13 residues.

The chain couples TRBV19 to TRBJ1-2, with D tentatively TRBD1 (5 bases). From germline, CDR1 is LNHDA and CDR2 SQIVND (reference sequence). The CDR3 runs 13 residues. With 5 bases removed from V and 4 bases from J, the gap between germline ends came to 11 bases. The CDR3 reads CASSVGQGYGYTF. The CDR3 nucleotides read TGTGCCAGTAGTGTTGGGCAGGGCTATGGCTACACCTTC.

J is TRBJ2-7 and V is TRBV29-1; 8 bases agree with TRBD1. Germline V gene data show CDR1 as SQVTM and CDR2 as ANQGSEA. J gave up 2 bases and V 4 bases, and 4 bases lay outside the gene matches. This CDR3 region has 13 residues. CDR3 sequence (DNA): TGCAGCGTTGTGAACAGGGGGACCTACGAGCAGTACTTC. Protein product: CSVVNRGTYEQYF.

The rearrangement links TRBV5-5 to TRBJ2-5, with D tentatively TRBD2 (5 bases). The assigned J gene may be wrong: the sequence end matches TRBJ2-7 better. Germline V gives CDR1 SGHKS, CDR2 YYEKEE (reference sequence). This CDR3 region has 14 residues. Here the CDR3 DNA reads TGTGCCAGCAGCCGGACGGGGAGCTCCTACGAGCAGTACTTC. Translated: CASSRTGSSYEQYF.

This sequence joins TRBV5-6 and TRBJ2-7; 9 nucleotides align to TRBD1. V lost 3 bases to trimming and J lost 4 bases; unmatched junction nucleotides: 5. Germline CDR1 SGHDT, CDR2 YYEEEE. CDR3 length equals 14 residues. The CDR3 loop is CASSSGTGIYEQYF. The CDR3 DNA follows: TGTGCCAGCAGCTCCGGGACAGGGATATACGAGCAGTACTTC.

This clone was detected a few times. V usage is TRBV6-1 and J usage is TRBJ1-5; perhaps TRBD1 as D (5 bases). The CDR3 consists of 15 residues. Trimming pared 4 bases from V and 0 bases from J, leaving 10 bases between. Germline CDR1 and CDR2: MNHNS and SASEGT. The CDR3 nucleotides are TGTGCCAGCAGTGTTATGACAGATAGCAATCAGCCCCAGCATTTT. Amino acids: CASSVMTDSNQPQHF.

The genes are TRBV19 and TRBJ1-2; perhaps TRBD1 as D (5 bases). V shed 4 bases and J shed 4 bases, with 13 bases lying between them. CDR1 is LNHDA, CDR2 SQIVND, per germline (reference sequence). CDR3 length: 14 residues. This chain's CDR3 is CASSTGRLGYGYTF. The CDR3 DNA reads as TGTGCCAGTAGTACAGGGAGGTTAGGCTATGGCTACACCTTC.